The rows below give T cell receptor beta chains drawn from one sample of a study of cytomegalovirus exposure and HLA in healthy donors. The assay was immunoSEQ multiplex PCR, and TCRdb's table has in-frame clones only and misses some. The repertoire has about 160,000 clones, 70% to 90% of them found once; the top ten carry 5.5% to 6%. The sequenced material came from PBMCs. The source of these receptors is a woman younger than 45 in good health and CMV-seronegative. The CDR3 runs from the conserved cysteine through the conserved F or W. Fields, in order: J gene, CDR3 length, D gene, V gene, clone size, CDR3 DNA, CDR3 protein. The D gene is left open where the match is weak. A row's size may be missing; if present it is once, few, many or a size class.

>TRBJ2-5|15|.|TRBV12-2|.
TGTGCAAGTCGCTTGAACCGGGACAAACAAGAGACCCAGTACTTC
CASRLNRDKQETQYF
>TRBJ2-7|14|.|TRBV7-2|.
TGTGCCAGCAGCTTTGCCGGGTTAGTCTACGAGCAGTACTTC
CASSFAGLVYEQYF
>TRBJ1-1|14|TRBD1|TRBV6-6|.
TGTGCCAGCACGGGGGACAGGGGGTACGCTGAAGCTTTCTTT
CASTGDRGYAEAFF
>TRBJ2-5|10|.|TRBV27|.
TGTGCCAGCAGCGAAGAGACCCAGTACTTC
CASSEETQYF
>TRBJ2-7|16|TRBD1|TRBV10-3|.
TGTGCCATCAGTGAGGACCTGGACAGGCACAGCTACGAGCAGTACTTC
CAISEDLDRHSYEQYF
>TRBJ2-2|15|TRBD2|TRBV6-4|.
TGTGCCAGCAGTGTAACTAGCGGGAGCACCGGGGAGCTGTTTTTT
CASSVTSGSTGELFF
>TRBJ1-5|15|.|TRBV6-1|.
TGTGCCAGCAGTGTCCGTTCGGAGGGGCATCAGCCCCAGCATTTT
CASSVRSEGHQPQHF
>TRBJ2-1|15|.|TRBV4-3|once
TGCGCCAGCAGCCAAGAGGAGGGAACCTACAATGAGCAGTTCTTC
CASSQEEGTYNEQFF
>TRBJ2-6|18|.|TRBV27|.
TGTGCCAGCAGCCCTACAGAGACAGGTTCCTCTGGGGCCAACGTCCTGACTTTC
CASSPTETGSSGANVLTF
>TRBJ2-4|14|.|TRBV5-6|.
TGTGCCAGCAGCTTTCGGGGGGCCAAAAACATTCAGTACTTC
CASSFRGAKNIQYF
>TRBJ1-2|13|TRBD1|TRBV6-4|.
TGTGCCAGCAGTGCACAAACAGGGGGTGGCTACACCTTC
CASSAQTGGGYTF
>TRBJ2-7|15|TRBD1|TRBV2|.
TGTGCCAGCAGCGACGACAGGGGGAGGCACTACGAGCAGTACTTC
CASSDDRGRHYEQYF
>TRBJ2-1|15|TRBD2|TRBV9|.
TGTGCCAGCAGTTTAGCGGGAGGTAAGGGCAATGAGCAGTTCTTC
CASSLAGGKGNEQFF
>TRBJ2-7|15|TRBD1|TRBV4-3|.
TGCGCCAGCAGCCAGGCAGGGGGACCTACCTACGAGCAGTACTTC
CASSQAGGPTYEQYF
>TRBJ2-2|14|.|TRBV2|.
TGTGCCAGCGGCGAGGTCGTGGGCACCGGGGAGCTGTTTTTT
CASGEVVGTGELFF
>TRBJ2-1|15|TRBD2|TRBV2|once
TGTGCCAGCAGTGATAGCGGGAGCGGGTACAATGAGCAGTTCTTC
CASSDSGSGYNEQFF
>TRBJ2-7|14|.|TRBV10-3|.
TGTGCCATCAGATCGACAGAGGACTCCTACGAGCAGTACTTC
CAIRSTEDSYEQYF
>TRBJ2-1|19|TRBD2|TRBV9|.
TGTGCCAGCAGCCGCCGACTAGCGGCGAACCAAAGTACCTGGAATGAGCAGTTCTTC
CASSRRLAANQSTWNEQFF